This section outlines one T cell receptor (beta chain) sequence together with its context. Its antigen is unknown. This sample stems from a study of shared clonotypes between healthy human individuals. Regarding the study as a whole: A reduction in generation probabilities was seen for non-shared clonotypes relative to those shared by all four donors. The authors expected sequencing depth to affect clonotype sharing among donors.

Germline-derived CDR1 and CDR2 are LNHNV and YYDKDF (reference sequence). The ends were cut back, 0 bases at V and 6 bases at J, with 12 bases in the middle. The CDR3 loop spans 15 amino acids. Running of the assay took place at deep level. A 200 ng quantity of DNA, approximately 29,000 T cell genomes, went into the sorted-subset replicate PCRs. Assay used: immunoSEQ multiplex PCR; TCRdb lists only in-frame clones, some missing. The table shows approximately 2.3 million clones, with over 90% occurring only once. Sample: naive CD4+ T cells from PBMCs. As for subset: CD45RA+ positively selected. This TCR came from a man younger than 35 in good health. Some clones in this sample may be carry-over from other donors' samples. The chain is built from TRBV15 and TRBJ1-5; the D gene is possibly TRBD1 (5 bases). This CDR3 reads CATSREGPFFQPQHF. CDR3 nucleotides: TGTGCCACCAGCAGAGAGGGGCCGTTTTTTCAGCCCCAGCATTTT.